These 27 T cell receptor beta chains share one sample of origin, sequenced in a study of blood T cell repertoires in COVID-19. Produced via immunoSEQ multiplex PCR; TCRdb's table is partial and in-frame only. The sample includes fewer than 350,000 clones, about four fifths of them seen just once. Material for sequencing was peripheral blood. The origin of the receptors is a woman aged 55-70 years with active or convalescent COVID-19.

This chain uses TRBV5-5 with TRBJ1-2, with unresolved D. V was cut by 2 bases and J by 4 bases, with 6 bases left in between. CDR3 size: 12 residues. Germline lookup yields CDR1 SGHKS and CDR2 YYEKEE (reference sequence). CDR3 sequence (DNA): TGTGCCAGCAGCTTTGAGGGCTATGGCTACACCTTC. It yields the protein CASSFEGYGYTF.

This chain links TRBV3-1 (or the pseudogene TRBV3-2) with TRBJ2-3; TRBD2 might be the D (5 bases). This CDR3 spans 13 amino acids. CDR1 is LGHDT and CDR2 is YNNKEL in the germline V gene (reference sequence). V dropped 5 bases and J dropped 2 bases, with 8 bases sitting between them. The CDR3, as DNA: TGTGCCAGCAGCGAACGGGACACAGATACGCAGTATTTT. It translates to CASSERDTDTQYF.

This chain connects TRBV7-9 to TRBJ2-5; D might be TRBD1 (5 bases). CDR1 is SEHNR and CDR2 is FQNEAQ in the germline V gene (reference sequence). Deletions cut 1 base from V and 7 bases from J, with 16 bases between. This CDR3 has 15 residues. The CDR3 loop reads CASSLGLGREGTQYF. The DNA for the CDR3 is TGTGCCAGCAGCTTAGGTCTGGGCAGGGAAGGGACCCAGTACTTC.

This clone has just a few counts. The chain combines TRBV2 with TRBJ1-5, with D perhaps matching TRBD1 (5 bases). The ends were cut back, 5 bases at V and 4 bases at J, with 15 bases in the middle. Germline V CDR1 and CDR2: SNHLY, FYNNEI. This CDR3 has 15 residues. CDR3 bases: TGTGCCAGCAGTAGCCTCAGGGAATCAAATCAGCCCCAGCATTTT. The encoded protein is CASSSLRESNQPQHF.

This chain links TRBV7-8 with TRBJ1-3; D is unclear. Trimming pared 3 bases from V and 1 base from J, leaving 7 bases between. This CDR3 is 14 amino acids long. Germline lookup yields CDR1 SGHVS and CDR2 FQNEAQ. CDR3: CASSLAGSGNTIYF. CDR3 in DNA: TGTGCCAGCAGCTTGGCCGGGTCTGGAAACACCATATATTTT. The variable domain in full, completed from reference TRBV7-8 and TRBJ1-3, reads GAGVSQSPRYKVAKRGQDVALRCDPISGHVSLFWYQQALGQGPEFLTYFQNEAQLDKSGLPSDRFFAERPEGSVSTLKIQRTQQEDSAVYLCASSLAGSGNTIYFGEGSWLTVV.

This clone was observed at least ten times. The chain joins TRBV6-2 or TRBV6-3 to TRBJ2-4; 11 bases line up with TRBD2. The CDR3 sequence is 14 residues long. After removal of 8 bases from V and 5 bases from J, the junction contained 5 bases not matched to a gene. The germline V gene has CDR1 MNHEY and CDR2 SVGEGT. CDR3 nucleotide sequence: TGTGCCAGCGGCCAGGGACTAGCGGAAAACATTCAGTACTTC. Protein product: CASGQGLAENIQYF.

This clone turned up a few times. The rearrangement joins TRBV7-9 to TRBJ2-7; TRBD1 matches 7 bases. Unmatched junction bases numbered 6, after V lost 5 bases and J lost 2 bases. CDR1 and CDR2 from the germline V gene are SEHNR and FQNEAQ (reference sequence). The CDR3 extends over 14 amino acids. The CDR3 loop is CASSTGTAPYEQYF. The CDR3 nucleotides read TGTGCCAGCAGCACCGGGACAGCCCCCTACGAGCAGTACTTC.

The chain joins TRBV7-2 to TRBJ1-2; possibly TRBD1 for D (5 bases). The V end was cut by 8 bases, the J end by 4 bases, with 17 bases between. Per germline, CDR1 SGHTA and CDR2 FQGNSA. CDR3 length: 14 residues. The CDR3 here is CASYYGGGTYGYTF. In DNA form, the CDR3 reads TGTGCCAGCTACTACGGGGGGGGAACCTATGGCTACACCTTC. Based on the CDR3 plus reference TRBV7-2 and TRBJ1-2, the full variable domain is GAGVSQSPSNKVTEKGKDVELRCDPISGHTALYWYRQSLGQGLEFLIYFQGNSAPDKSGLPSDRFSAERTGGSVSTLTIQRTQQEDSAVYLCASYYGGGTYGYTFGSGTRLTVV.

The chain combines TRBV9 with TRBJ2-3, with TRBD2 matching 9 bases. J was trimmed by 3 bases and V by 2 bases; bases with no gene match: 7. The CDR3 sequence is 16 residues long. The germline CDR1 and CDR2 sequences are SGDLS and YYNGEE. DNA for the CDR3: TGTGCCAGCAGCGTCGGAGGCGGACTAGCGACAGATACGCAGTATTTT. Amino acids: CASSVGGGLATDTQYF.

The rearrangement uses TRBV7-8 and TRBJ2-1, with TRBD2 identical over 13 bases. The CDR3 extends over 17 amino acids. Germline V gives CDR1 SGHVS, CDR2 FQNEAQ. The trim removed 5 bases at V and 5 bases at J, leaving 9 bases unmatched. CDR3 in amino acids: CASSGPGLAGRNNEQFF. The CDR3 nucleotides are TGTGCCAGCAGCGGGCCGGGACTAGCGGGGCGGAACAATGAGCAGTTCTTC.

As regards this clone: Other nucleotide sequences in the sample specify the same CDR3. J is TRBJ1-1 and V is TRBV19, with 7 bases that match TRBD1. Germline V gene sequence: CDR1 LNHDA, CDR2 SQIVND (reference sequence). With 3 bases clipped from V and 0 bases from J, the junction kept 4 bases outside the gene matches. The CDR3 contains 15 residues. CDR3 sequence reads: CASSIPGGMNTEAFF. The CDR3 DNA reads as TGTGCCAGTAGTATTCCAGGGGGTATGAACACTGAAGCTTTCTTT.

The V and J genes are TRBV2 and TRBJ2-7; D is perhaps TRBD2 (5 bases). Germline CDR1 SNHLY, CDR2 FYNNEI. CDR3 length: 14 residues. Trimming removed 6 bases at V and 2 bases at J, with 14 bases between. The CDR3 here is CASSEGGRTYEQYF. The DNA for the CDR3 is TGTGCCAGCAGCGAGGGTGGGCGCACCTACGAGCAGTACTTC. Complete variable domain (other parts from reference TRBV2 and TRBJ2-7): EPEVTQTPSHQVTQMGQEVILRCVPISNHLYFYWYRQILGQKVEFLVSFYNNEISEKSEIFDDQFSVERPDGSNFTLKIRSTKLEDSAMYFCASSEGGRTYEQYFGPGTRLTVT.

V is TRBV7-9 and J is TRBJ1-2, with TRBD1 matching over 8 bases. Looked up from germline, CDR1 is SEHNR and CDR2 is FQNEAQ (reference sequence). After removal of 2 bases from V and 6 bases from J, the junction contained 8 bases not matched to a gene. The CDR3 is made up of 15 amino acids. The DNA of the CDR3 is TGTGCCAGCAGCTTAAGCGGACGGACAGGGAATGGCTACACCTTC. This sequence encodes CASSLSGRTGNGYTF.

The rearrangement links TRBV2 to TRBJ1-2, with TRBD1 as a possible D gene (5 bases). The CDR3 runs to 15 residues. Trimming pared 4 bases from V and 0 bases from J, leaving 12 bases between. The germline gives CDR1 SNHLY, CDR2 FYNNEI. The CDR3: CASSVRGGANYGYTF. In nucleotides, the CDR3 is TGTGCCAGCAGTGTTCGGGGGGGAGCTAACTATGGCTACACCTTC.

This chain connects TRBV19 to TRBJ1-1; tentative D call: TRBD1 (6 bases). CDR1 is LNHDA and CDR2 is SQIVND in the germline V gene (reference sequence). V dropped 6 bases and J dropped 0 bases, with 8 bases sitting between them. This CDR3 region has 13 residues. CDR3 residues: CASRRTVNTEAFF. DNA for the CDR3: TGTGCCAGTAGAAGGACAGTGAACACTGAAGCTTTCTTT. Full variable domain (outside the CDR3, taken from reference TRBV19 and TRBJ1-1): DGGITQSPKYLFRKEGQNVTLSCEQNLNHDAMYWYRQDPGQGLRLIYYSQIVNDFQKGDIAEGYSVSREKKESFPLTVTSAQKNPTAFYLCASRRTVNTEAFFGQGTRLTVV.

This chain links TRBV7-9 with TRBJ2-3; a possible D gene is TRBD2 (7 bases). The CDR3 extends over 16 amino acids. The V and J ends lost 5 bases and 1 base respectively, with 16 bases between them. Germline loops: CDR1 SEHNR, CDR2 FQNEAQ (reference sequence). The CDR3 loop reads CASSVRRGGRTDTQYF. Here the CDR3 DNA reads TGTGCCAGCAGCGTCAGACGCGGGGGCCGCACAGATACGCAGTATTTT.

The CDR3 sequence is CASSVIPLTWGYTF. The CDR3 bases are TGTGCCAGCAGCGTTATCCCTCTTACTTGGGGCTACACCTTC. J is TRBJ1-2 and V is TRBV9; D remains ambiguous. CDR1 and CDR2 (germline): SGDLS, YYNGEE. V lost 2 bases, J lost 8 bases, and 16 bases lay in between. This CDR3 has 14 residues.

J is TRBJ2-3 and V is TRBV2; D not certain. CDR1 is SNHLY and CDR2 is FYNNEI in the germline V gene. The V gene lost 7 bases and the J gene lost 4 bases, with 12 bases spanning the gap. CDR3 length: 13 residues. The CDR3 region has the DNA TGTGCCAGCACCTTATTGCGAGCAGATACGCAGTATTTT. Translated: CASTLLRADTQYF.

This clone appeared once. The rearrangement uses TRBV7-9 and TRBJ2-3; TRBD2 matches at 7 bases. The ends lost 0 bases at V and 0 bases at J; junction bases unmatched: 3. CDR1 and CDR2 from the germline V gene are SEHNR and FQNEAQ (reference sequence). This CDR3 contains 16 residues. The CDR3 reads CASSLAGGGSTDTQYF. The CDR3, as DNA: TGTGCCAGCAGCTTAGCAGGCGGGGGAAGCACAGATACGCAGTATTTT.

The chain has TRBV9 and TRBJ2-3; D is perhaps TRBD1 (6 bases). The CDR3 runs 17 residues. Trimming pared 0 bases from V and 2 bases from J, leaving 16 bases between. Germline CDR1 is SGDLS and CDR2 is YYNGEE. CDR3 sequence reads: CASSVEGQGLSTDTQYF. In nucleotides, the CDR3 is TGTGCCAGCAGCGTAGAGGGACAAGGTTTATCCACAGATACGCAGTATTTT.

In its sample, this clone was seen many times. The chain joins TRBV18 to TRBJ2-7, with TRBD2 matching over 7 bases. Trimming cost V 2 bases and J 5 bases; bases outside gene matches: 9. CDR3 length: 15 amino acids. Looked up from germline, CDR1 is KGHSH and CDR2 is LQKENI. The CDR3 spells CASSPGRVPGDEQYF. The CDR3 nucleotides read TGTGCCAGCTCACCAGGGAGGGTCCCCGGGGACGAGCAGTACTTC.

This chain joins TRBV7-3 and TRBJ1-1; weak D call: TRBD1 (5 bases). The V gene lost 5 bases and the J gene lost 10 bases, with 11 bases spanning the gap. Germline values: CDR1 SGHTA, CDR2 FQGTGA. The CDR3 contains 11 residues. Here the CDR3 reads CASSDGARAFF. The CDR3, as DNA: TGTGCCAGCAGCGATGGGGCCCGAGCTTTCTTT.

The chain uses TRBV7-2 and TRBJ2-1, with 7 positions matching TRBD2. The trim removed 6 bases at V and 2 bases at J, leaving 10 bases unmatched. This CDR3 region has 16 residues. Germline CDR1 reads SGHTA; CDR2 reads FQGNSA. CDR3 residues: CASRRGRGEAYNEQFF. CDR3 in DNA: TGTGCCAGCAGAAGGGGTCGGGGGGAGGCCTACAATGAGCAGTTCTTC.

The chain joins TRBV5-8 to TRBJ2-1; maybe TRBD1 (5 bases). The CDR3 is 15 amino acids. V was clipped by 0 bases and J by 4 bases, with 11 bases between them. The germline CDR1 and CDR2 sequences are SGHTS and YDEGEE. The CDR3 bases are TGTGCCAGCAGCTTGGGGCAGGGCCGTTACAATGAGCAGTTCTTC. As protein: CASSLGQGRYNEQFF.

The genes are TRBV5-8 and TRBJ1-4, with 8 bases matching TRBD1. This CDR3 comprises 14 residues. The V and J ends lost 5 bases and 4 bases, in that order; junction bases with no gene match: 4. Germline assignment: CDR1 SGHTS and CDR2 YDEGEE. The DNA of the CDR3 is TGTGCCAGCAGAGAGGACAGGGTTAATGAAAAACTGTTTTTT. Amino acid sequence: CASREDRVNEKLFF.

The rearrangement joins TRBV2 to TRBJ2-5; D is unresolved. V was shortened by 7 bases and J by 2 bases, with 11 bases between the two germline ends. Germline CDR1 reads SNHLY; CDR2 reads FYNNEI. This CDR3 comprises 13 residues. CDR3 sequence (DNA): TGTGCCAGCAACCTACGCGAGCAAGAGACCCAGTACTTC. It yields the protein CASNLREQETQYF.

V is TRBV10-1 and J is TRBJ2-1; 9 nucleotides align to TRBD2. With V trimmed by 5 bases and J by 7 bases, 6 bases remained unmatched. The CDR3 spans 14 residues. Germline V lookup: CDR1 WNHNN, CDR2 SYGVQD (reference sequence). CDR3 in DNA: TGCGCCAGCAGTCAAGGACTAGCGAGGAATGAGCAGTTCTTC. Translation gives CASSQGLARNEQFF.